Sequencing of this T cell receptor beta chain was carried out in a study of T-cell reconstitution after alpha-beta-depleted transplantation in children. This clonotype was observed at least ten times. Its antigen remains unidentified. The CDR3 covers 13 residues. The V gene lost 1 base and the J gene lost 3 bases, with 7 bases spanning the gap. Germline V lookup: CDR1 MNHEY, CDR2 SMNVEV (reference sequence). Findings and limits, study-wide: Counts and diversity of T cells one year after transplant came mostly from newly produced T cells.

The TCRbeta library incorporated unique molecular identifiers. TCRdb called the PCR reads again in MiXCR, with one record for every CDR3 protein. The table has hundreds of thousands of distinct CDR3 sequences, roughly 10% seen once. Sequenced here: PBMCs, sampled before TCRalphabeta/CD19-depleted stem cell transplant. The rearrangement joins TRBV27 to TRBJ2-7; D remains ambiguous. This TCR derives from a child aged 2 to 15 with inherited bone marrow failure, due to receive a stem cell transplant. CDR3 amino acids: CASSLFLGYEQYF. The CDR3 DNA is TGTGCCAGCAGTTTATTTTTAGGCTACGAGCAGTACTTC.